These 28 T cell receptor beta chains were sequenced from one sample in a study of blood T cell repertoires in COVID-19. Only in-frame clones appear in the TCRdb table, and some are missing; sequencing was by immunoSEQ multiplex PCR. The sample has about 50,000 clones, 85% to 90% seen once; the top ten hold 6.5%. Input material: peripheral blood. These receptors came from a man aged 60-69 years with acute or convalescent COVID-19.

The rearrangement uses TRBV19 and TRBJ2-2; possible D gene TRBD1, 5 bases. V lost 11 bases, J lost 2 bases, and 12 bases lay in between. CDR1 and CDR2 from the germline V gene are LNHDA and SQIVND (reference sequence). The CDR3 is made up of 13 amino acids. This CDR3 is CAGQESNTGELFF. DNA for the CDR3: TGTGCCGGACAAGAGTCAAACACCGGGGAGCTGTTTTTT.

This clone showed up just once. V is TRBV9 and J is TRBJ2-3, with D hard to call. The CDR3 totals 17 residues. From germline, CDR1 is SGDLS and CDR2 YYNGEE. Deletions cut 4 bases from V and 0 bases from J, with 18 bases between. The CDR3 reads CASSPRLGGASTDTQYF. In DNA form, the CDR3 reads TGTGCCAGCAGCCCCCGCCTCGGCGGCGCTAGCACAGATACGCAGTATTTT.

The V and J genes are TRBV5-6 and TRBJ1-1; TRBD1 agrees at 12 bases. This CDR3 spans 16 amino acids. Germline CDR1 and CDR2: SGHDT and YYEEEE. V lost 2 bases and J lost 5; bases outside the gene matches: 7. CDR3 sequence (DNA): TGTGCCAGCAGCTTTTGGGACAGGGGGCTTGGTACTGAAGCTTTCTTT. It translates to CASSFWDRGLGTEAFF.

The chain links TRBV6-2 or TRBV6-3 to TRBJ1-5; tentative D call: TRBD1 (6 bases). CDR1 and CDR2 (germline): MNHEY, SVGEGT. V lost 1 base and J lost 5, with 15 bases in between. This CDR3 contains 16 residues. For the CDR3, the DNA is TGTGCCAGCAGTTACTTGGACAGCCCTACGCATCAGCCCCAGCATTTT. This translates into CASSYLDSPTHQPQHF.

V usage is TRBV2 and J usage is TRBJ2-2; 10 positions agree with TRBD2. Germline V lookup: CDR1 SNHLY, CDR2 FYNNEI. CDR3 length equals 14 residues. The V segment lost 10 bases and the J segment 6 bases; nucleotides outside the gene matches: 8. CDR3 DNA sequence: TGTGCCACGGCTAGCGGGAGTATCGCCGGGGAGCTGTTTTTT. It translates to CATASGSIAGELFF.

V usage is TRBV21-1 and J usage is TRBJ2-5; the table assigns TRBD2, which was not confirmed against the DNA. TRBV21-1 is flagged as a pseudogene. The CDR3 is made up of 15 amino acids. CDR3 bases: TGTGCCAGCAGCCTCCGGGGGTTACTATCCGAGACCCAGTACTTC. It codes for CASSLRGLLSETQYF.

Comments on this clone: The junction shows a germline mismatch at one end, possibly a read error. The chain uses TRBV19 and TRBJ1-5; D unresolved. This CDR3 has 20 amino acids. The germline CDR1 and CDR2 sequences are LNHDA and SQIVND (reference sequence). The CDR3 sequence: CASPISLRLPRSSPNPPQHF. The CDR3 coding sequence is TGTGCCAGCCCGATATCCCTACGACTACCGAGAAGCTCACCCAATCCGCCCCAGCATTTT.

V gene TRBV10-3 combines with J gene TRBJ1-4; D is unclear. CDR1 is ENHRY, CDR2 SYGVKD, per germline. Trimming stripped 4 bases from V and 8 bases from J, with 14 bases between. This CDR3 contains 14 residues. As DNA, the CDR3 is TGTGCCATCAGTGCGGGAGCGAGCACCGAAAAACTGTTTTTT. Protein: CAISAGASTEKLFF.

The CDR3 is CASSPRQGEDTEAFF. Here the CDR3 DNA reads TGTGCCAGCAGCCCCCGACAGGGGGAAGACACTGAAGCTTTCTTT. The rearrangement links TRBV7-9 to TRBJ1-1; 9 bases agree with TRBD1. The CDR3 is 15 amino acids. Unmatched junction bases numbered 7, after V lost 5 bases and J lost 3 bases. Germline CDR1 SEHNR, CDR2 FQNEAQ (reference sequence).

This clone was found once. V and J are TRBV5-1 and TRBJ2-1; no clear D. The CDR3 spans 14 residues. V was shortened by 5 bases and J by 4 bases, with 13 bases between the two germline ends. Germline CDR1 and CDR2: SGHRS and YFSETQ. Written as DNA, the CDR3 is TGCGCCAGCAGACTAAGGCCCCTATACAATGAGCAGTTCTTC. This translates into CASRLRPLYNEQFF.

The J gene is TRBJ2-3, the V gene TRBV5-6; the match to TRBD1 covers 12 bases. This CDR3 has 17 residues. Germline values: CDR1 SGHDT, CDR2 YYEEEE. The V gene end was trimmed by 5 bases and the J gene end by 5 bases; junction bases not matched to a gene: 12. The CDR3 bases are TGTGCCAGCAGAATAAATTCGGGACAGGGGGCTGTAGATACGCAGTATTTT. This sequence encodes CASRINSGQGAVDTQYF.

V usage is TRBV30 and J usage is TRBJ1-1, with D unresolved. The germline V gene has CDR1 GTSNPN and CDR2 SVGIG (reference sequence). V lost 4 bases and J lost 1, with 4 bases in between. The CDR3 runs 11 residues. CDR3 loop: CAWNGNTEAFF. CDR3 bases: TGTGCCTGGAACGGGAACACTGAAGCTTTCTTT.

This clone was detected once. DNA for the CDR3: TGCAGCGTGTGGACAGGGTTTAATGAAAAACTGTTTTTT. It specifies CSVWTGFNEKLFF. The chain joins TRBV29-1 to TRBJ1-4, with TRBD1 identical over 8 bases. Germline CDR1 reads SQVTM; CDR2 reads ANQGSEA. The CDR3 consists of 13 residues. V lost 6 bases, J lost 4 bases, and 4 bases stayed unmatched.

The chain couples TRBV5-1 to TRBJ1-1, with TRBD1 matching over 7 bases. CDR3 length equals 16 residues. In germline, CDR1 is SGHRS, CDR2 YFSETQ. The junction had 7 bases not matched to a gene; V was cut back by 1 base and J by 1 base. The CDR3 loop reads CASSLFSGTANTEAFF. The CDR3, as DNA: TGCGCCAGCAGCTTGTTCTCCGGGACAGCGAACACTGAAGCTTTCTTT.

This chain links TRBV28 with TRBJ1-2, with 7 nucleotides matching TRBD1. The CDR3 spans 15 residues. J lost 8 bases, V lost 4 bases, and 13 bases had no gene match. Germline CDR1 MDHEN, CDR2 SYDVKM. In DNA, the CDR3 is TGTGCCAGCAGTTCCTCCGGGACAGTCGTCGGGGGCTACACCTTC. This encodes CASSSSGTVVGGYTF.

The chain employs TRBV10-3 and TRBJ2-7; 9 bases agree with TRBD2. The CDR3 contains 14 residues. V lost 2 bases to trimming and J lost 7 bases; unmatched junction nucleotides: 6. Germline values: CDR1 ENHRY, CDR2 SYGVKD. This chain's CDR3 is CAISEELAGLEQYF. CDR3 DNA: TGTGCCATCAGTGAGGAACTAGCGGGCCTTGAGCAGTACTTC.

V usage is TRBV19 and J usage is TRBJ1-5; the match to TRBD1 covers 9 bases. CDR3 length: 19 amino acids. In germline, CDR1 is LNHDA, CDR2 SQIVND (reference sequence). The junction had 15 bases not matched to a gene; V was cut back by 4 bases and J by 2 bases. CDR3 in DNA: TGTGCCAGTAGTAATCACAGGGGGCAGGTGCTGGGGGGCAATCAGCCCCAGCATTTT. Translated: CASSNHRGQVLGGNQPQHF.

The gene calls are TRBV5-6 and TRBJ2-1; 7 positions match TRBD2. CDR1 is SGHDT, CDR2 YYEEEE, per germline. The CDR3 is 16 residues long. Losses at the gene ends were 3 bases for V and 3 bases for J; bases not matched to a gene: 9. The CDR3 here is CASSSLAGQNYNEQFF. The DNA for the CDR3 is TGTGCCAGCAGCTCCTTAGCGGGCCAAAACTACAATGAGCAGTTCTTC.

The rearrangement uses TRBV5-1 and TRBJ2-7, with 8 bases that match TRBD2. Germline CDR1 reads SGHRS; CDR2 reads YFSETQ. There are 14 residues in the CDR3. V shed 7 bases and J 5 bases; nucleotides not matched to a gene: 11. Here the CDR3 DNA reads TGCGCCAGCCGAAATCAAGCGGGAGCCAACGAGCAGTACTTC. It yields the protein CASRNQAGANEQYF. Full variable domain (outside the CDR3, taken from reference TRBV5-1 and TRBJ2-7): KAGVTQTPRYLIKTRGQQVTLSCSPISGHRSVSWYQQTPGQGLQFLFEYFSETQRNKGNFPGRFSGRQFSNSRSEMNVSTLELGDSALYLCASRNQAGANEQYFGPGTRLTVT.

The rearrangement uses TRBV19 and TRBJ2-1; 7 bases are shared with TRBD2. Germline V gene lookup returns CDR1 LNHDA and CDR2 SQIVND (reference sequence). V dropped 4 bases and J dropped 4; count of bases not matched to a gene: 7. The CDR3 is 15 amino acids. In DNA, the CDR3 is TGTGCCAGTAGTAAGGAGGGCGGGAGTTACAATGAGCAGTTCTTC. Its translation: CASSKEGGSYNEQFF.

V is TRBV6-1 and J is TRBJ2-4; perhaps TRBD2 as D (5 bases). Germline CDR1 and CDR2: MNHNS and SASEGT. The CDR3 is 15 residues long. The germline V and J ends were trimmed by 5 bases and 6 bases, with 17 bases remaining between them. The CDR3 nucleotides read TGTGCCAGCAGTCCAGAGGGATTCAACGGAAACATTCAGTACTTC. Residues: CASSPEGFNGNIQYF.

The chain employs TRBV19 and TRBJ1-1; 12 positions agree with TRBD1. This CDR3 contains 15 residues. Trimming cost V 4 bases and J 5 bases; bases outside gene matches: 5. The germline V gene encodes CDR1 LNHDA and CDR2 SQIVND (reference sequence). CDR3 region: CASSRDRGRGTEAFF. The CDR3 DNA sequence: TGTGCCAGTAGTAGGGACAGGGGGCGAGGAACTGAAGCTTTCTTT. Using reference TRBV19 and TRBJ1-1 for the parts outside the CDR3, the full variable domain is DGGITQSPKYLFRKEGQNVTLSCEQNLNHDAMYWYRQDPGQGLRLIYYSQIVNDFQKGDIAEGYSVSREKKESFPLTVTSAQKNPTAFYLCASSRDRGRGTEAFFGQGTRLTVV.

The chain couples TRBV30 to TRBJ2-1; 8 bases line up with TRBD2. V shed 4 bases and J 9 bases; nucleotides not matched to a gene: 11. The CDR3 covers 14 residues. Germline V CDR1 and CDR2: GTSNPN, SVGIG (reference sequence). The CDR3, as DNA: TGTGCCTGGAAGCGGTCTAGCGGGTGGGGTGAGCAGTTCTTC. It translates to CAWKRSSGWGEQFF.

V gene TRBV27 combines with J gene TRBJ2-2, with D tentatively TRBD1 (6 bases). V was cut by 3 bases and J by 5 bases, with 13 bases left in between. The CDR3 length is 15 residues. The V gene's germline CDR1 is MNHEY and CDR2 SMNVEV (reference sequence). The chain's CDR3 is CASSFWGPDTGELFF. CDR3 DNA sequence: TGTGCCAGCAGTTTCTGGGGGCCGGATACCGGGGAGCTGTTTTTT.

The chain employs TRBV7-3 and TRBJ2-1; TRBD2 might be the D (6 bases). Germline V gene data show CDR1 as SGHTA and CDR2 as FQGTGA. With 5 bases removed from V and 5 bases from J, the gap between germline ends came to 19 bases. CDR3 length equals 16 residues. The CDR3 loop is CASSRRGGDFNNEQFF. In DNA form, the CDR3 reads TGTGCCAGCAGCCGCCGGGGCGGGGACTTTAACAATGAGCAGTTCTTC.

This clone was counted once. This chain connects TRBV5-1 to TRBJ1-6; D may be TRBD1 (5 bases). CDR3 length equals 15 residues. Germline loops: CDR1 SGHRS, CDR2 YFSETQ. Trimming shortened V by 0 bases and J by 8 bases, and 12 bases separated the two germline ends. The CDR3 DNA reads as TGCGCCAGCAGCTTGGACAGGCCTGGGGATTCACCCCTCCACTTT. Residues: CASSLDRPGDSPLHF.

V and J are TRBV29-1 and TRBJ2-5, with D maybe TRBD2 (5 bases). This CDR3 has 12 amino acids. CDR1 is SQVTM, CDR2 ANQGSEA, per germline. V shed 6 bases and J shed 1 base, with 9 bases lying between them. CDR3 loop: CSVRASQETQYF. The CDR3, as DNA: TGCAGCGTGAGGGCTTCCCAAGAGACCCAGTACTTC.

The genes are TRBV19 and TRBJ2-1; 7 nucleotides align to TRBD2. V was clipped by 4 bases and J by 6 bases; unmatched bases: 6. Germline values: CDR1 LNHDA, CDR2 SQIVND (reference sequence). The CDR3 covers 14 residues. In nucleotides, the CDR3 is TGTGCCAGTAGTACACAACTAGCGAGCAATGAGCAGTTCTTC. This encodes CASSTQLASNEQFF.